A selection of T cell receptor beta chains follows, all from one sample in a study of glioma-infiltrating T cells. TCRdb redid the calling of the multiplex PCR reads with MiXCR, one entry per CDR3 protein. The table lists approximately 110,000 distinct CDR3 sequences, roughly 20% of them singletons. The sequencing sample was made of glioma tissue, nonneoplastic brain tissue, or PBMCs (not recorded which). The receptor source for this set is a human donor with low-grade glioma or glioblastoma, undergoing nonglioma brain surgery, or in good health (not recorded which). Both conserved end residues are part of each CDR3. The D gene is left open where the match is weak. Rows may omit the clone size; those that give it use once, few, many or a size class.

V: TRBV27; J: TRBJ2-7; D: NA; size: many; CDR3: CASSQFGLSSYEQYF; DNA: TGTGCCAGCAGTCAGTTCGGACTGAGCTCCTACGAGCAGTACTTC
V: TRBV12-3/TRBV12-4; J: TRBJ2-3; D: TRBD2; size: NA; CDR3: CADSLAGAGDTQYF; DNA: TGTGCCGACAGTTTAGCGGGAGCTGGGGATACGCAGTATTTT
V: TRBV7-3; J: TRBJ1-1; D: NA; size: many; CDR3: CASSLGQGNTEAFF; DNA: TGTGCCAGCAGCTTAGGGCAGGGGAACACTGAAGCTTTCTTT
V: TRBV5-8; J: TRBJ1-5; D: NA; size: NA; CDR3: CASSLYGDSDQPQHF; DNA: TGTGCCAGCAGCTTGTACGGGGATAGTGATCAGCCCCAGCATTTT
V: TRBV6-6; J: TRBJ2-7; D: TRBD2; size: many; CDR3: CASSYVTGTSGIEQYF; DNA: TGTGCCAGCAGTTACGTGACGGGGACTAGCGGGATCGAGCAGTACTTC
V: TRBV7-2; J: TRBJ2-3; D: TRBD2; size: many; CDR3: CASSLLIAGFTDTQYF; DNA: TGTGCCAGCAGCTTATTGATAGCGGGATTCACAGATACGCAGTATTTT
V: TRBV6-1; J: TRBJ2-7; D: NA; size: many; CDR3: CASSGPTPTQYF; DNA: TGTGCCAGCAGTGGTCCGACCCCCACGCAGTACTTC
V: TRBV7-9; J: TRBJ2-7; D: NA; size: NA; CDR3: CARSLARVDYEQYF; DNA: TGTGCCAGAAGCTTAGCGCGGGTAGACTACGAGCAGTACTTC
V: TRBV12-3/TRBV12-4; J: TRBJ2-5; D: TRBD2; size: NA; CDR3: CASHSILSPAGTSGSVKTQYF; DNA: TGTGCCAGCCACTCCATACTAAGTCCGGCGGGGACTAGCGGGAGTGTAAAGACCCAGTACTTC
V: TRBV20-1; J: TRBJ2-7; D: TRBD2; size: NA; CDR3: CSARPSGRDDEQYF; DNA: TGCAGTGCTAGGCCTAGCGGGAGGGACGACGAGCAGTACTTC
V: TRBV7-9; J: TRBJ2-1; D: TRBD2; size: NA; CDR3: CASSHIRLAGGAYNEQFF; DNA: TGTGCCAGCAGTCATATAAGACTAGCGGGGGGGGCCTACAATGAGCAGTTCTTC
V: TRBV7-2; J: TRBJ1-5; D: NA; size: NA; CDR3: CASGYDEPQHF; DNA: TGTGCGAGCGGCTACGATGAGCCCCAGCATTTT
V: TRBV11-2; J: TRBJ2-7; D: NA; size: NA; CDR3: CASSPMTRSMEQYF; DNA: TGTGCCAGCAGCCCGATGACACGATCTATGGAGCAGTACTTC